This TCR beta chain was identified during a study of post-analysis software for immune sequencing data. Study-wide context: As for disease course, relapsing-remitting, secondary progressive and progressive-relapsing multiple sclerosis were all included. Study-wide results and caveats: Compared with controls, patients showed significantly lower normalized Chao1 diversity. Among roughly 5 TRBV segments more frequent in patients than controls were TRBV5-6, TRBV5-1 and TRBV20-1.

V gave up 0 bases and J gave up 3 bases, with 11 bases separating them. CDR1 and CDR2 (germline): LGHDT, YNNKEL (reference sequence). CDR3 length equals 15 residues. Comment on this clonotype: Its cognate antigen is unknown.

Unique molecular identifiers were built into the TCR beta cDNA libraries. Input of roughly 0.9 to 11 million T cells yielded approximately 500,000 cDNA molecules. TCRdb independently ran MiXCR on the PCR reads; one entry per CDR3 protein. The data contain hundreds of thousands of distinct CDR3 sequences, 25% to 30% of them seen just once; the ten biggest clones take up approximately 0.6%. Input material: blood. V is TRBV3-1 and J is TRBJ1-2; D not resolved. The sequence came from a girl aged 10-17 years with multiple sclerosis. As DNA, the CDR3 is TGTGCCAGCAGCCAAGATATCGCGGCCCACTATGGCTACACCTTC. This translates into CASSQDIAAHYGYTF.